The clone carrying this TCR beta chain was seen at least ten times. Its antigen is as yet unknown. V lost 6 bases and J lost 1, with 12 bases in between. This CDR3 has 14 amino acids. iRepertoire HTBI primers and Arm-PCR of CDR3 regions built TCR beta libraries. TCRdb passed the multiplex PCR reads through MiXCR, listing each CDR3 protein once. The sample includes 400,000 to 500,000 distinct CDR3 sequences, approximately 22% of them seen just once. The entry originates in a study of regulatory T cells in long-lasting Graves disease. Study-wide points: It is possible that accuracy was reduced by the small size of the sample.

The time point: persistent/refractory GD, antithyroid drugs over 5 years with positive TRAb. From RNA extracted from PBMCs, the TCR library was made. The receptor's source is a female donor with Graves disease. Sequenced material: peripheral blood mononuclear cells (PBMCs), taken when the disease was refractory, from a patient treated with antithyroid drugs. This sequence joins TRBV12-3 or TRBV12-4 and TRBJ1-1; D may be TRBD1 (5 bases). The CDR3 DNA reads TGTGCCAGCAGGGGAGGGACCTGGAACACTGAAGCTTTCTTT. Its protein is CASRGGTWNTEAFF.